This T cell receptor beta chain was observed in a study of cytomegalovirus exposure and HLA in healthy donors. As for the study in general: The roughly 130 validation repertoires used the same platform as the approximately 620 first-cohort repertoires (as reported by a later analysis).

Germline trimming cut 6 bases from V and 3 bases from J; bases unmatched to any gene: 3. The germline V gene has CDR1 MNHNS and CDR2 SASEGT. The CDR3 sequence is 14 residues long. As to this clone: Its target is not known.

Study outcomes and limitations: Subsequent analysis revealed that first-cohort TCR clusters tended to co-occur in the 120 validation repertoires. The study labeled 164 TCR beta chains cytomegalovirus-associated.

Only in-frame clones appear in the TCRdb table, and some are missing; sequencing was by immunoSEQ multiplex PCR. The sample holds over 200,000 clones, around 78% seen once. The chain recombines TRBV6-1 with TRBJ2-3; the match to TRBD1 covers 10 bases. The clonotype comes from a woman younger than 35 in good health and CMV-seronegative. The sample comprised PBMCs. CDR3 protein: CASRTGQGTDTQYF. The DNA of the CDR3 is TGTGCCAGCAGAACGGGACAGGGGACAGATACGCAGTATTTT.